The 21 T cell receptor beta chains reported below all come from one sample, sequenced in a study of control samples from healthy donors and cancer patients. Assay: immunoSEQ multiplex PCR; the TCRdb copy retains only in-frame clones and omits some. This table holds around 84,000 clones, 65% to 90% found once. Sequenced: PBMCs. The origin of the receptors is a man in his sixties with head and neck cancer.

This clone came up once. The chain links TRBV18 to TRBJ2-1, with D possibly TRBD2 on 7 matching bases. CDR3 length: 16 residues. V lost 0 bases and J lost 9, with 18 bases in between. Germline V gives CDR1 KGHSH, CDR2 LQKENI. In DNA form, the CDR3 reads TGTGCCAGCTCACCACCGACAGGACTAGGCCCTGGTGAGCAGTTCTTC. Translation: CASSPPTGLGPGEQFF.

The chain uses TRBV5-8 and TRBJ2-6, with D unclear. The germline V and J ends were trimmed by 0 bases and 0 bases, with 10 bases remaining between them. This CDR3 spans 17 amino acids. From germline, CDR1 is SGHTS and CDR2 YDEGEE. The chain's CDR3 is CASSLGLSSSGANVLTF. CDR3 coding DNA: TGTGCCAGCAGCTTGGGACTGTCAAGCTCTGGGGCCAACGTCCTGACTTTC.

The rearrangement joins TRBV6-5 to TRBJ1-2, with no clear D. Trimming removed 5 bases from V and 8 bases from J, with 18 bases in between. This CDR3 contains 14 residues. From germline, CDR1 is MNHEY and CDR2 SVGAGI. The CDR3 nucleotides read TGTGCCAGCAGTACCCTGGACGGGATGTGGGGCTACACCTTC. Translation gives CASSTLDGMWGYTF.

The chain links TRBV7-9 to TRBJ2-7, with D perhaps TRBD1 (6 bases). The CDR3 covers 15 residues. CDR1 is SEHNR and CDR2 is FQNEAQ in the germline V gene (reference sequence). V lost 4 bases to trimming and J lost 0 bases, with 13 bases between them. The DNA of the CDR3 is TGTGCCAGCAGCTCACGGACAGCCCGCTCCTACGAGCAGTACTTC. This encodes CASSSRTARSYEQYF.

The CDR3 sequence: CASSPMASGGYEQYF. CDR3 sequence (DNA): TGTGCCAGTAGCCCTATGGCTAGCGGGGGTTACGAGCAGTACTTC. The chain couples TRBV19 to TRBJ2-7; 10 nucleotides agree with TRBD2. The CDR3 spans 15 residues. J was trimmed by 4 bases and V by 6 bases; bases with no gene match: 9. Germline V gene data show CDR1 as LNHDA and CDR2 as SQIVND (reference sequence). Based on the CDR3 plus reference TRBV19 and TRBJ2-7, the full variable domain is DGGITQSPKYLFRKEGQNVTLSCEQNLNHDAMYWYRQDPGQGLRLIYYSQIVNDFQKGDIAEGYSVSREKKESFPLTVTSAQKNPTAFYLCASSPMASGGYEQYFGPGTRLTVT.

CDR3: CASSPGSFSVCYTF. The CDR3 DNA reads TGTGCCAGCAGTCCCGGGAGCTTTTCCGTGTGCTACACCTTC. This chain uses TRBV6-2 or TRBV6-3 with TRBJ1-2; D gene unclear. Trimming stripped 5 bases from V and 9 bases from J, with 19 bases between. This CDR3 has 14 amino acids. The germline CDR1 and CDR2 sequences are MNHEY and SVGEGT.

V and J are TRBV6-5 and TRBJ2-5; D gene uncertain. Trimming pared 9 bases from V and 1 base from J, leaving 9 bases between. From germline, CDR1 is MNHEY and CDR2 SVGAGI. The CDR3 is made up of 12 amino acids. The CDR3 DNA is TGTGCCAGTTTTGGGTGCCAAGAGACCCAGTACTTC. It yields the protein CASFGCQETQYF.

The J gene is TRBJ1-2, the V gene TRBV18; 10 bases agree with TRBD1. Looked up from germline, CDR1 is KGHSH and CDR2 is LQKENI. V gave up 6 bases and J gave up 6 bases; unmatched junction bases: 7. The CDR3 totals 14 residues. The CDR3 reads CASSQNGQGDGYTF. DNA of the CDR3: TGTGCCAGCTCCCAAAACGGACAGGGGGATGGCTACACCTTC.

The chain recombines TRBV5-1 with TRBJ1-2; D possibly corresponds to TRBD1 (6 bases). CDR3 length equals 15 residues. The germline CDR1 and CDR2 sequences are SGHRS and YFSETQ. Deletions cut 0 bases from V and 4 bases from J, with 13 bases between. The CDR3 DNA reads as TGCGCCAGCAGCTTGGTTGGGGGGGCGGCCTATGGCTACACCTTC. As protein: CASSLVGGAAYGYTF.

V gene TRBV7-9 combines with J gene TRBJ2-2, with a weak D call TRBD2 (9 bases). Germline assignment: CDR1 SEHNR and CDR2 FQNEAQ (reference sequence). The CDR3 extends over 19 amino acids. Deletions cut 5 bases from V and 6 bases from J, with 28 bases between. CDR3 sequence: CASSLLLLRGGQAAGELFF. Written as DNA, the CDR3 is TGTGCCAGCAGCCTGCTATTATTGCGGGGGGGACAGGCGGCCGGGGAGCTGTTTTTT.

This sequence joins TRBV5-5 and TRBJ2-5, with TRBD1 identical over 7 bases. CDR3 length equals 15 residues. The V gene's germline CDR1 is SGHKS and CDR2 YYEKEE (reference sequence). The J segment lost 1 base and the V segment lost 0 bases, leaving 3 bases of the junction unmatched. This chain's CDR3 is CASSLGPGGQETQYF. The CDR3 DNA reads as TGTGCCAGCAGCTTGGGTCCAGGGGGCCAAGAGACCCAGTACTTC.

This chain's CDR3 is CASSETGIEPQHF. Here the CDR3 DNA reads TGTGCCAGCAGTGAGACAGGGATCGAGCCCCAGCATTTT. This chain links TRBV2 with TRBJ1-5; 7 nucleotides match TRBD1. Germline assignment: CDR1 SNHLY and CDR2 FYNNEI. The CDR3 totals 13 residues. With V trimmed by 3 bases and J by 8 bases, 4 bases remained unmatched. The full variable domain, rest sourced from reference TRBV2 and TRBJ1-5, is EPEVTQTPSHQVTQMGQEVILRCVPISNHLYFYWYRQILGQKVEFLVSFYNNEISEKSEIFDDQFSVERPDGSNFTLKIRSTKLEDSAMYFCASSETGIEPQHFGDGTRLSIL.

The rearrangement uses TRBV25-1 and TRBJ2-7; tentatively, D is TRBD1 (6 bases). CDR1 is MGHDK, CDR2 SYGVNS, per germline. V lost 4 bases to trimming and J lost 1 base, with 11 bases between them. The CDR3 has 14 amino acids. The CDR3 spells CASSVGRGSYEQYF. CDR3 DNA: TGTGCCAGCAGTGTCGGCAGGGGTTCCTACGAGCAGTACTTC.

The chain couples TRBV7-8 to TRBJ2-7, with 7 nucleotides matching TRBD1. Germline CDR1 SGHVS, CDR2 FQNEAQ. The trim removed 5 bases at V and 4 bases at J, leaving 8 bases unmatched. The CDR3 length is 14 residues. The CDR3 loop reads CASSPGTVRYEQYF. As DNA, the CDR3 is TGTGCCAGCAGCCCCGGGACAGTAAGATACGAGCAGTACTTC.

The rearrangement uses TRBV11-3 and TRBJ2-6; D gene ambiguous. Per the germline V gene, CDR1 is SGHNT and CDR2 is YENEEA. The CDR3 runs to 14 residues. The V and J ends lost 5 bases and 3 bases respectively, with 8 bases between them. The CDR3 bases are TGTGCCAGCAGCCCCCGATTTGGGGCCAACGTCCTGACTTTC. Amino acid sequence: CASSPRFGANVLTF. Drawing the rest from reference TRBV11-3 and TRBJ2-6, the complete variable domain is EAGVVQSPRYKIIEKKQPVAFWCNPISGHNTLYWYLQNLGQGPELLIRYENEEAVDDSQLPKDRFSAERLKGVDSTLKIQPAELGDSAVYLCASSPRFGANVLTFGAGSRLTVL.

V gene TRBV6-1 combines with J gene TRBJ2-7; D remains unclear. In germline, CDR1 is MNHNS, CDR2 SASEGT. This CDR3 contains 16 residues. Deletions cut 1 base from V and 1 base from J, with 14 bases between. The CDR3 DNA is TGTGCCAGCAGTGAAGTGGTGCACTTCAATTCCTACGAGCAGTACTTC. Protein: CASSEVVHFNSYEQYF.

The chain combines TRBV5-1 with TRBJ2-7, with TRBD1 matching over 8 bases. The CDR3 is 13 residues long. Germline V lookup: CDR1 SGHRS, CDR2 YFSETQ. The V segment lost 3 bases and the J segment 6 bases; nucleotides outside the gene matches: 5. The CDR3 coding sequence is TGCGCCAGCAGCTCGGAACAGGGGGTCGAGCAGTACTTC. Translation: CASSSEQGVEQYF.

The chain uses TRBV10-3 and TRBJ2-1; unclear D gene. This CDR3 comprises 19 residues. The V and J ends lost 0 bases and 0 bases respectively, with 18 bases between them. Germline V gives CDR1 ENHRY, CDR2 SYGVKD. The CDR3 region is CAISESRSVFPSSYNEQFF. CDR3 coding DNA: TGTGCCATCAGTGAGTCAAGGTCGGTCTTCCCGAGCTCCTACAATGAGCAGTTCTTC.

The rearrangement joins TRBV2 to TRBJ2-1; D may correspond to TRBD1 or TRBD2 (5 bases each). In germline, CDR1 is SNHLY, CDR2 FYNNEI. This CDR3 has 14 residues. Trimming shortened V by 7 bases and J by 12 bases, and 22 bases separated the two germline ends. The CDR3 nucleotides are TGTGCCAGCACCCCCTTATGGGGCTCCCGGGGGCAGTTCTTC. It specifies CASTPLWGSRGQFF.

V gene TRBV5-1 combines with J gene TRBJ2-5, with 7 nucleotides matching TRBD2. CDR1 is SGHRS and CDR2 is YFSETQ in the germline V gene. V shed 4 bases and J 2 bases; nucleotides not matched to a gene: 11. The CDR3 is 16 amino acids. In DNA form, the CDR3 reads TGCGCCAGCAGCGGGCGGGGCGGGACTATACAAGAGACCCAGTACTTC. Its translation is CASSGRGGTIQETQYF.

This clone was seen just once. The chain carries TRBV5-4 and TRBJ2-1, with D perhaps TRBD1 (5 bases). Germline V gives CDR1 SGHNT, CDR2 YYREEE (reference sequence). Deletions cut 0 bases from V and 3 bases from J, with 7 bases between. The CDR3 consists of 14 residues. The CDR3 DNA sequence: TGTGCCAGCAGCTTGGGACAGAACTACAATGAGCAGTTCTTC. It specifies CASSLGQNYNEQFF.